This is a list of T cell receptor beta chains from one sample in a study of CD8 T cells in Susac syndrome. In TCRdb, the immunoSEQ multiplex PCR reads were re-called with MiXCR into one record per CDR3 protein. The sample consists of approximately 150,000 distinct CDR3 sequences, nearly 97% of them appearing once. The sequenced sample was CD4+ T cells from PBMCs. The source of these receptors is a human donor with Susac syndrome. Both conserved end residues are part of each CDR3. The D gene is left open where the match is weak. A row's size may be missing; if present it is once, few, many or a size class.

size | J | V | D | DNA | CDR3
once | TRBJ1-2 | TRBV15 | NA | TGTGCCACCAGCAGACGGATAGAGGGGGGATATGGCTACACCTTC | CATSRRIEGGYGYTF
NA | TRBJ2-2 | TRBV29-1 | NA | TGCAGCGTTGGCGGGACGAACACCGGGGAGCTGTTTTTT | CSVGGTNTGELFF
NA | TRBJ2-5 | TRBV20-1 | NA | TGCAGTGCTAGAGATCCGGGTAGGGGGGATGAGACCCAGTACTTC | CSARDPGRGDETQYF
once | TRBJ1-2 | TRBV20-1 | NA | TGCAGTGCAAAGGGCCCCTTTGGCTACACCTTC | CSAKGPFGYTF
NA | TRBJ2-3 | TRBV7-3 | TRBD2 | TGTGCCAGCAGCCCGGGGGGAGCACGCACAGATACGCAGTATTTT | CASSPGGARTDTQYF
NA | TRBJ2-1 | TRBV29-1 | NA | TGCAGCGTTGAGGGGGACCTCTGGAGCTCCTACAATGAGCAGTTCTTC | CSVEGDLWSSYNEQFF
NA | TRBJ2-1 | TRBV10-3 | NA | TGTGCCATCAGTGAGTCTGAGACACCGAAAGGGAATGAGCAGTTCTTC | CAISESETPKGNEQFF
NA | TRBJ2-1 | TRBV19 | NA | TGTGCCAGTACGGGCAGGAACCTTTACAATGAGCAGTTCTTC | CASTGRNLYNEQFF
NA | TRBJ1-1 | TRBV29-1 | NA | TGCAGCGTCAACAGCGACATGAACACTGAAGCTTTCTTT | CSVNSDMNTEAFF
NA | TRBJ2-3 | TRBV7-2 | TRBD2 | TGTGCCAGCAGCTTAATGAGTAGCGGGGGTACAGATACGCAGTATTTT | CASSLMSSGGTDTQYF
NA | TRBJ2-7 | TRBV7-2 | NA | TGTGCCAGCAGCGCAGCCCTACTGGACTACGAGCAGTACTTC | CASSAALLDYEQYF
NA | TRBJ2-7 | TRBV5-1 | TRBD2 | TGCGCCAGCAGCTTGGTAGGCTCTAGCGGGGGCCACGAGCAGTACTTC | CASSLVGSSGGHEQYF
NA | TRBJ1-2 | TRBV6-2/TRBV6-3 | NA | TGTGCCAGCACCTCGACAGGCGGACGTGGCTACACCTTC | CASTSTGGRGYTF
NA | TRBJ2-1 | TRBV20-1 | NA | TGCAGTGCTAGAGATCTTTATATCCGAGTCGGGAGTATGAGGGATGAGCAGTTCTTC | CSARDLYIRVGSMRDEQFF
NA | TRBJ1-2 | TRBV20-1 | TRBD1 | TGCAGTGCTAGAGAACCGGGACAGGGCCTTCATGGCTACACCTTC | CSAREPGQGLHGYTF
NA | TRBJ1-2 | TRBV7-9 | TRBD1 | TGTGCCAGCAGCCTCGACAGGGGAGCGAGGAACTATGGCTACACCTTC | CASSLDRGARNYGYTF
NA | TRBJ1-5 | TRBV28 | NA | TGTGCCAGCAGTTTTAGGAATCAGCCCCAGCATTTT | CASSFRNQPQHF
NA | TRBJ2-3 | TRBV7-9 | NA | TGTGCCAGCAGCTTCGGGGGCACAGATACGCAGTATTTT | CASSFGGTDTQYF
few | TRBJ1-5 | TRBV6-5 | NA | TGTGCCAGCAGAACCGGGAATCAGCCCCAGCATTTT | CASRTGNQPQHF
NA | TRBJ1-1 | TRBV3-1 | NA | TGTGCCAGCAGCCATCTCAAAGCTGAAGCTTTCTTT | CASSHLKAEAFF
NA | TRBJ2-1 | TRBV18 | TRBD1 | TGTGCCAGCTCCTCCCCGGACAGGGGGTTGGATGAGCAGTTCTTC | CASSSPDRGLDEQFF
NA | TRBJ2-7 | TRBV3-1 | NA | TGTGCCAGCGGGCGAAACGAGCAGTACTTC | CASGRNEQYF
NA | TRBJ2-4 | TRBV28 | TRBD1 | TGTGCCAGCAAGTACAGGGGTCAAAACATTCAGTACTTC | CASKYRGQNIQYF
once | TRBJ1-1 | TRBV7-6 | NA | TGTGCCAGCAGCTTAGAAGGGACCTCGAACACCAAAGCTTTCTTT | CASSLEGTSNTKAFF
NA | TRBJ1-2 | TRBV4-1 | NA | TGCGCCAGCAGCCAAGAGGTAATGCCTCTGGGCTACACCTTC | CASSQEVMPLGYTF
NA | TRBJ2-1 | TRBV2 | TRBD2 | TGTGCCAGCACTGCCGGGACTAGCCTGAGGAATGAGCAGTTCTTC | CASTAGTSLRNEQFF
NA | TRBJ1-1 | TRBV20-1 | NA | TGCAGGGTTCGATATGAAAGCGCCACTGAAGCTTTCTTT | CRVRYESATEAFF
NA | TRBJ2-7 | TRBV23-1 | NA | TGCGCCAGCAGGGCCGGGACGGGATACTACGAGCAGTACTTC | CASRAGTGYYEQYF
NA | TRBJ2-5 | TRBV6-5 | TRBD1 | TGTGCCAGCAGTTACTCGATTATCACAGGGGTCTCGACCCAGTACTTC | CASSYSIITGVSTQYF
NA | TRBJ2-5 | TRBV29-1 | NA | TGCAGCGTTGAGGGGGGACTGGAGACCCAGTACTTC | CSVEGGLETQYF
NA | TRBJ2-7 | TRBV6-4 | NA | TGTGCCAGCCGCAACCTTACCTACGAGCAGTACTTC | CASRNLTYEQYF
NA | TRBJ2-1 | TRBV5-1 | NA | TGCGCCAGCAGAACGGGAGTTGAGCAGTTCTTC | CASRTGVEQFF
NA | TRBJ1-1 | TRBV14 | NA | TGTGCCAGCAGCCAACTGGCTGAAGCTTTCTTT | CASSQLAEAFF
NA | TRBJ2-1 | TRBV20-1 | TRBD2 | TGCAGTGCTCAATCGGGACTAGCGTTCTCCTACAATGAGCAGTTCTTC | CSAQSGLAFSYNEQFF
NA | TRBJ2-5 | TRBV27 | TRBD1 | TGTGCCAGCAGTACCCTAACAGGGGACCAAGAGACCCAGTACTTC | CASSTLTGDQETQYF
NA | TRBJ2-3 | TRBV4-1 | NA | TGCGCCAGCAGCCAAGAGGGCAGGGACACAGATACGCAGTATTTT | CASSQEGRDTDTQYF
few | TRBJ2-2 | TRBV3-1 | TRBD2 | TGTGCCAGCAGCCAAGGACTAGCGGGGACCGGGGAGCTGTTTTTT | CASSQGLAGTGELFF